The rows below give T cell receptor beta chains drawn from one sample of a study of T-cell reconstitution after alpha-beta-depleted transplantation in children. Each CDR3 protein gets one entry after TCRdb re-called the PCR reads with MiXCR. Of approximately 520,000 distinct CDR3 sequences detected, about 31% appear once; the ten largest clones hold 2% to 3%. Sequences were derived from PBMCs from the stem cell graft donor, sampled from the stem cell graft. The receptors shown here come from a human donor who donated a stem cell graft to a child with aplastic anemia. Each CDR3 is given with its conserved first and last residue. Fields, in order: J gene, clone size, D gene, V gene, CDR3 DNA, CDR3 protein. A D gene is named only where the DNA matches it firmly. Clone sizes are given selectively: once, few, many, or a class where the clone is expanded.

j_call: TRBJ2-7
clone_size: .
d_call: TRBD1
v_call: TRBV9
cdr3_nt: TGTGCCAGCAGCCCCAGGGGGACAGGGTTATACGAGCAGTACTTC
cdr3_aa: CASSPRGTGLYEQYF

j_call: TRBJ2-2
clone_size: .
d_call: TRBD1
v_call: TRBV11-2
cdr3_nt: TGTGCCAGCAGCTCCCGTCTAATTTCCGGGACAGGGCTCATGGGCGGGGAGCTGTTTTTT
cdr3_aa: CASSSRLISGTGLMGGELFF

j_call: TRBJ1-1
clone_size: .
d_call: .
v_call: TRBV29-1
cdr3_nt: TGCAGCGTTGAACCACCTCAGGGACATGTTACTTTCTTT
cdr3_aa: CSVEPPQGHVTFF

j_call: TRBJ1-2
clone_size: .
d_call: TRBD1
v_call: TRBV7-9
cdr3_nt: TGTGCCAGCAGCCCGGTGACAGGGACGGACAACTATGGCTACACCTTC
cdr3_aa: CASSPVTGTDNYGYTF

j_call: TRBJ2-5
clone_size: .
d_call: .
v_call: TRBV29-1
cdr3_nt: TGCAGCGTTGCAGCAGCACCGAGCGGAGAGACCCAGTACTTC
cdr3_aa: CSVAAAPSGETQYF

j_call: TRBJ2-1
clone_size: .
d_call: TRBD2
v_call: TRBV4-3
cdr3_nt: TGCGCCAGCAGCCAAGATTCGATCATAAGCGGGAACCTCTACAATGAGCAGTTCTTC
cdr3_aa: CASSQDSIISGNLYNEQFF

j_call: TRBJ1-1
clone_size: .
d_call: TRBD1
v_call: TRBV6-5
cdr3_nt: TGTGCCAGCAGACCTAGACAGGGTATCACTGAAGCTTTCTTT
cdr3_aa: CASRPRQGITEAFF

j_call: TRBJ1-4
clone_size: .
d_call: .
v_call: TRBV7-9
cdr3_nt: TGTGCCAGCAGCTTCGGCAGGGGTATTATAGAACTGTTTTTT
cdr3_aa: CASSFGRGIIELFF

j_call: TRBJ2-7
clone_size: .
d_call: TRBD2
v_call: TRBV9
cdr3_nt: TGTGCCAGCAGCCCCCAGTCGGGACTAGCGGTCTACGAGCAGTACTTC
cdr3_aa: CASSPQSGLAVYEQYF

j_call: TRBJ1-2
clone_size: few
d_call: TRBD1
v_call: TRBV28
cdr3_nt: TGTGCCAGCAGTTCCCCCGGGACAGGGGTGGGCTATGGCTACACCTTC
cdr3_aa: CASSSPGTGVGYGYTF

j_call: TRBJ2-3
clone_size: .
d_call: .
v_call: TRBV15
cdr3_nt: TGTGCCACCAGCAGAACCCGGACAGTTTCCATAGCCGATACGCAGTATTTT
cdr3_aa: CATSRTRTVSIADTQYF

j_call: TRBJ1-1
clone_size: few
d_call: .
v_call: TRBV20-1
cdr3_nt: TGCAGTGCTAGAGCTACAGGGATCGTGAACACTGAAGCTTTCTTT
cdr3_aa: CSARATGIVNTEAFF

j_call: TRBJ1-1
clone_size: few
d_call: .
v_call: TRBV6-6
cdr3_nt: TGTGCCAGCACCGAGGCGTCTGAAGCTTTCTTT
cdr3_aa: CASTEASEAFF

j_call: TRBJ2-7
clone_size: .
d_call: TRBD1
v_call: TRBV7-2
cdr3_nt: TGTGCCAGCAGCTTAATGTCAGGGGGCTTCAACGAGCAGTACTTC
cdr3_aa: CASSLMSGGFNEQYF

j_call: TRBJ2-4
clone_size: .
d_call: .
v_call: TRBV5-4
cdr3_nt: TGTGCCAGCAGCCAAGAGTTATTAGCCAAAAACATTCAGTACTTC
cdr3_aa: CASSQELLAKNIQYF

j_call: TRBJ1-1
clone_size: .
d_call: TRBD1
v_call: TRBV29-1
cdr3_nt: TGCAGCGTTGAAGATCGGGCAGGGGGCTTGAACACTGAAGCTTTCTTT
cdr3_aa: CSVEDRAGGLNTEAFF

j_call: TRBJ1-1
clone_size: .
d_call: .
v_call: TRBV29-1
cdr3_nt: TGCAGCGGGGCGGGGGGGGGCTTGACTGAAGCTTTCTTT
cdr3_aa: CSGAGGGLTEAFF

j_call: TRBJ1-1
clone_size: .
d_call: .
v_call: TRBV18
cdr3_nt: TGTGCCAGCTCTCAAGGGGCAGGGGTCACTGAAGCTTTCTTT
cdr3_aa: CASSQGAGVTEAFF

j_call: TRBJ2-3
clone_size: .
d_call: .
v_call: TRBV18
cdr3_nt: TGTGCCAGCTCACCCGGGAGTATCGAGCAGTATTTT
cdr3_aa: CASSPGSIEQYF

j_call: TRBJ2-3
clone_size: .
d_call: .
v_call: TRBV10-3
cdr3_nt: TGTGCCATCAGTGAGGTCAGCGATACGCAGTATTTT
cdr3_aa: CAISEVSDTQYF

j_call: TRBJ2-6
clone_size: .
d_call: TRBD1
v_call: TRBV7-2
cdr3_nt: TGTGCCAGCAGCTCCGGGACAGGGGTTTACGGGGCCAACGTCCTGACTTTC
cdr3_aa: CASSSGTGVYGANVLTF

j_call: TRBJ2-1
clone_size: .
d_call: .
v_call: TRBV5-1
cdr3_nt: TGCGCCAGCAGTCTGGGCCGAGCCGACGTGGGAAATGAGCAGTTCTTC
cdr3_aa: CASSLGRADVGNEQFF

j_call: TRBJ1-2
clone_size: .
d_call: TRBD1
v_call: TRBV27
cdr3_nt: TGTGCCAGCAGTTTTCAGGGGGCCTCCCCCAGAAACTATGGCTACACCTTC
cdr3_aa: CASSFQGASPRNYGYTF

j_call: TRBJ1-2
clone_size: .
d_call: TRBD1
v_call: TRBV29-1
cdr3_nt: TGCAGCGTTGGAGAGACAGGGCCCTATGGCTACACCTTC
cdr3_aa: CSVGETGPYGYTF

j_call: TRBJ1-1
clone_size: few
d_call: TRBD1
v_call: TRBV5-5
cdr3_nt: TGTGCCAGCAGCCCGGGGACAGGGGCGACTGAAGCTTTCTTT
cdr3_aa: CASSPGTGATEAFF

j_call: TRBJ2-1
clone_size: few
d_call: TRBD1
v_call: TRBV4-3
cdr3_nt: TGCGCCAGCAGCCAACTTTACGGGCAGGCAGGGGGCAATGAGCAGTTCTTC
cdr3_aa: CASSQLYGQAGGNEQFF

j_call: TRBJ2-6
clone_size: few
d_call: .
v_call: TRBV10-3
cdr3_nt: TGTGCCATCAGTGAGCTGACAGTTCATCCCCCGGGGGCCAACGTCCTGACTTTC
cdr3_aa: CAISELTVHPPGANVLTF

j_call: TRBJ2-7
clone_size: few
d_call: .
v_call: TRBV6-5
cdr3_nt: TGTGCCAGCAGTTACCGGGACCCGAGCTCCTACGAGCAGTACTTC
cdr3_aa: CASSYRDPSSYEQYF

j_call: TRBJ2-7
clone_size: .
d_call: TRBD1
v_call: TRBV20-1
cdr3_nt: TGCAGTGCTAGGCCCGGGGGGACAGGGTACTACGAGCAGTACTTC
cdr3_aa: CSARPGGTGYYEQYF

j_call: TRBJ2-1
clone_size: few
d_call: .
v_call: TRBV29-1
cdr3_nt: TGCAGCGTAGCCAAAGGAATTGTACCTGAAAGCTACAATGAGCAGTTCTTC
cdr3_aa: CSVAKGIVPESYNEQFF

j_call: TRBJ1-5
clone_size: .
d_call: TRBD1
v_call: TRBV12-3/TRBV12-4
cdr3_nt: TGTGCCAGCAGTCAGAACCCAGACAGGGCCCAGCATTTT
cdr3_aa: CASSQNPDRAQHF

j_call: TRBJ2-5
clone_size: .
d_call: .
v_call: TRBV7-2
cdr3_nt: TGTGCCAGCAGCTTAGGGGTCAAAGAGACCCAGTACTTC
cdr3_aa: CASSLGVKETQYF

j_call: TRBJ1-1
clone_size: .
d_call: .
v_call: TRBV12-3/TRBV12-4
cdr3_nt: TGTGCCAGCAGTTCACTCGGGGGAGCTGAAGCTTTCTTT
cdr3_aa: CASSSLGGAEAFF

j_call: TRBJ1-5
clone_size: few
d_call: .
v_call: TRBV20-1
cdr3_nt: TGCAGTGCTAGAGCCAGGGGCAATCAGCCCCAGCATTTT
cdr3_aa: CSARARGNQPQHF

j_call: TRBJ2-3
clone_size: few
d_call: TRBD2
v_call: TRBV12-3/TRBV12-4
cdr3_nt: TGTGCCAGCAGTCTAGCGGGAAGAGACGGTTATACGCAGTATTTT
cdr3_aa: CASSLAGRDGYTQYF

j_call: TRBJ2-3
clone_size: .
d_call: .
v_call: TRBV4-3
cdr3_nt: TGCGCCAGCAGCCAAGATCGTAGCACGGGGGCCCTAAATACGCAGTATTTT
cdr3_aa: CASSQDRSTGALNTQYF

j_call: TRBJ2-1
clone_size: .
d_call: .
v_call: TRBV7-6
cdr3_nt: TGTGCCAGCACCAAATACGGAGGAGCGGATGAGCAGTTCTTC
cdr3_aa: CASTKYGGADEQFF

j_call: TRBJ2-5
clone_size: .
d_call: .
v_call: TRBV20-1
cdr3_nt: TGCAGTGCTAGAGATTGGGGAGGAGAGACCCAGTACTTC
cdr3_aa: CSARDWGGETQYF

j_call: TRBJ1-5
clone_size: .
d_call: .
v_call: TRBV6-2/TRBV6-3
cdr3_nt: TGTGCCAGCAGTTGGACAGCTTATAGCAATCAGCCCCAGCATTTT
cdr3_aa: CASSWTAYSNQPQHF

j_call: TRBJ1-1
clone_size: few
d_call: .
v_call: TRBV6-5
cdr3_nt: TGTGCCAGCAGATACGGGGCAGGGACTGAAGCTTTCTTT
cdr3_aa: CASRYGAGTEAFF

j_call: TRBJ2-1
clone_size: once
d_call: TRBD1
v_call: TRBV6-5
cdr3_nt: TGTGCCAGCAGTTTCTCCGGACAGGGTTCCTACAATGAGCAGTTCTTC
cdr3_aa: CASSFSGQGSYNEQFF

j_call: TRBJ1-1
clone_size: few
d_call: .
v_call: TRBV5-1
cdr3_nt: TGCGCCAGCAGCTCGACGGGCGGGGAAGCGACTGAAGCTTTCTTT
cdr3_aa: CASSSTGGEATEAFF

j_call: TRBJ2-3
clone_size: few
d_call: TRBD1
v_call: TRBV4-2
cdr3_nt: TGTGCCAGCACCGAGACGGGGACAGTCGCCACAGATACGCAGTATTTT
cdr3_aa: CASTETGTVATDTQYF

j_call: TRBJ2-7
clone_size: .
d_call: .
v_call: TRBV5-4
cdr3_nt: TGTGCCAGCAGCTTGGCTGGACTTACCTCCTACGAGCAGTACTTC
cdr3_aa: CASSLAGLTSYEQYF

j_call: TRBJ2-1
clone_size: .
d_call: TRBD2
v_call: TRBV29-1
cdr3_nt: TGCAGCGCTATAGGACTAGCCCACAACAATGAGCAGTTCTTC
cdr3_aa: CSAIGLAHNNEQFF

j_call: TRBJ2-7
clone_size: few
d_call: TRBD2
v_call: TRBV4-2
cdr3_nt: TGTGCCAGCAGCCAAGATGTCGGGAGGGCCCACGAGCAGTACTTC
cdr3_aa: CASSQDVGRAHEQYF

j_call: TRBJ1-1
clone_size: once
d_call: .
v_call: TRBV20-1
cdr3_nt: TGCAGTGCACCCGACGTGGGGGCCGAAGCTTTCTTT
cdr3_aa: CSAPDVGAEAFF

j_call: TRBJ2-2
clone_size: few
d_call: .
v_call: TRBV5-1
cdr3_nt: TGCGCCAGCAGCTTGGGGCGGAGTCTAATCGGGGAGCTGTTTTTT
cdr3_aa: CASSLGRSLIGELFF

j_call: TRBJ1-4
clone_size: few
d_call: .
v_call: TRBV30
cdr3_nt: TGTGCCTGGAGTACTGGGGGGCAGGGTGAAAAACTGTTTTTT
cdr3_aa: CAWSTGGQGEKLFF

j_call: TRBJ2-4
clone_size: .
d_call: .
v_call: TRBV12-3/TRBV12-4
cdr3_nt: TGTGCCAGCAGTTTCGTAAAGTCGCTAGCCAAAAACATTCAGTACTTC
cdr3_aa: CASSFVKSLAKNIQYF

j_call: TRBJ1-2
clone_size: .
d_call: TRBD1
v_call: TRBV18
cdr3_nt: TGTGCCAGCTCACCCGGGACAGCCTCTAACTATGGCTACACCTTC
cdr3_aa: CASSPGTASNYGYTF

j_call: TRBJ1-4
clone_size: .
d_call: TRBD1
v_call: TRBV11-2
cdr3_nt: TGTGCCATCGCACTGGGACAGGGAGGTGAAAAACTGTTTTTT
cdr3_aa: CAIALGQGGEKLFF

j_call: TRBJ2-7
clone_size: few
d_call: .
v_call: TRBV9
cdr3_nt: TGTGCCAGCAGCGTAGCTCGATATGGCGAGCAGTACTTC
cdr3_aa: CASSVARYGEQYF

j_call: TRBJ2-7
clone_size: few
d_call: TRBD1
v_call: TRBV20-1
cdr3_nt: TGCAGTGCCTCGCCCCGGGACAGTGTCTACGAGCAGTACTTC
cdr3_aa: CSASPRDSVYEQYF

j_call: TRBJ1-3
clone_size: .
d_call: .
v_call: TRBV27
cdr3_nt: TGTGCCAGCAGTTTAAGGGCCACGACCGGGAACACCATATATTTT
cdr3_aa: CASSLRATTGNTIYF

j_call: TRBJ1-5
clone_size: .
d_call: .
v_call: TRBV6-1
cdr3_nt: TGTGCCAGCAGCCCAACCCGACAGATTAGCAATCAGCCCCAGCATTTT
cdr3_aa: CASSPTRQISNQPQHF

j_call: TRBJ2-5
clone_size: .
d_call: .
v_call: TRBV6-5
cdr3_nt: TGTGCCAGCAGTTACACCCCCGGGCAGGGAGAGACCCAGTACTTC
cdr3_aa: CASSYTPGQGETQYF